This note documents a single TCR beta chain sequence. Antigen unknown. TCRdb processed the 5' RACE reads anew with MiXCR; each CDR3 protein has one entry. Altogether about 690,000 distinct CDR3 sequences are present, approximately 6.1% being singletons, with the ten largest covering 1.5% to 2%. The data originate from a study of identical twins. Study-wide findings and caveats: Invariant MAIT and iNKT cells are populations that could partly confound zero-insertion analyses.

The V gene's germline CDR1 is SSHAT and CDR2 FNYEAQ (reference sequence). The V gene end was trimmed by 5 bases and the J gene end by 2 bases; junction bases not matched to a gene: 15. This CDR3 is 20 amino acids long. The chain combines TRBV7-7 with TRBJ2-6; 10 nucleotides line up with TRBD1. Sequenced: naive T cells sorted from blood. The sequence derives from a man aged 18-30 years in good health. CDR3 loop: CASSPSTGGLALAGANVLTF. CDR3 nucleotides: TGTGCCAGCAGCCCCTCGACAGGGGGCCTGGCATTAGCTGGGGCCAACGTCCTGACTTTC.